This T cell receptor (beta chain) stems from a study of blood T cell repertoires in COVID-19. As for the study in general: There were acute and convalescent COVID-19 samples, and they came from the United States, Italy and Spain. Nucleic acid was either cDNA or gDNA, and it came from T cells, B-cell-depleted T cells, or PBMCs.

V shed 6 bases and J 0 bases; nucleotides not matched to a gene: 2. The CDR3 spans 14 residues. Germline loops: CDR1 MNHEY, CDR2 SMNVEV (reference sequence). This clone was observed a single time. As processed by the authors: Reference gene primer amplification yielded estimated nucleated cell counts. Assay: immunoSEQ multiplex PCR; the TCRdb copy retains only in-frame clones and omits some. V, J and clone size reflect that table, while D and trimming were determined from the DNA. Here the sample spans 45,000 or so clones, roughly 84% being singletons. This TCR derives from a woman in her 70s with acute or convalescent COVID-19. The sample taken for sequencing was peripheral blood. The chain links TRBV27 to TRBJ1-3; 7 bases are shared with TRBD1. The CDR3 protein is CASRSGGSGNTIYF. CDR3 bases: TGTGCCAGCAGATCAGGGGGCTCTGGAAACACCATATATTTT.